The 4 T cell receptor beta chains below all came from one sample that was sequenced in a study of CD8 T cells in ankylosing spondylitis. Each CDR3 protein is one row after TCRdb ran MiXCR on the 5' RACE reads. The top ten hold just under 30% of the sample, which has 150,000 to 200,000 distinct CDR3 sequences, roughly 10% seen once. Sequencing was carried out using blood, either unsorted or a sorted T cell fraction (not recorded which). These receptors came from a male donor with ankylosing spondylitis or in good health (not recorded which).

The V call is TRBV11-3, the J call TRBJ2-1; 8 bases map to TRBD2. V shed 5 bases and J 6 bases; nucleotides not matched to a gene: 6. The CDR3 spans 14 residues. Germline V gives CDR1 SGHNT, CDR2 YENEEA. The CDR3 DNA reads TGTGCCAGCAGCCCGGGGGGGGTTACCAATGAGCAGTTCTTC. It translates to CASSPGGVTNEQFF.

The CDR3 spells CSASERGAGGLYTDTQYF. CDR3 nucleotides: TGCAGTGCTTCAGAGAGAGGGGCAGGGGGCCTTTACACAGATACGCAGTATTTT. The J gene is TRBJ2-3, the V gene TRBV20-1, with 8 bases that match TRBD1. Per the germline V gene, CDR1 is DFQATT and CDR2 is SNEGSKA (reference sequence). The J segment lost 2 bases and the V segment lost 5 bases, leaving 18 bases of the junction unmatched. The CDR3 contains 18 residues.

The table lists this clonotype with many counts. This chain connects TRBV5-5 to TRBJ2-3; D is uncertain. Trimming removed 0 bases from V and 8 bases from J, with 10 bases in between. Germline-derived CDR1 and CDR2 are SGHKS and YYEKEE (reference sequence). This CDR3 region has 13 residues. CDR3 DNA: TGTGCCAGCAGCTTGGGAGTAGCATCTACGCAGTATTTT. Translated, it gives CASSLGVASTQYF.

This clonotype was counted ten times or more. This chain joins TRBV20-1 and TRBJ2-7; maybe TRBD2 (6 bases). The V and J ends lost 3 bases and 2 bases respectively, with 8 bases between them. The CDR3 runs 12 residues. The germline gives CDR1 DFQATT, CDR2 SNEGSKA (reference sequence). The CDR3 bases are TGCAGTGCTAGTAGCGGTCCCTACGAGCAGTACTTC. This codes for CSASSGPYEQYF.